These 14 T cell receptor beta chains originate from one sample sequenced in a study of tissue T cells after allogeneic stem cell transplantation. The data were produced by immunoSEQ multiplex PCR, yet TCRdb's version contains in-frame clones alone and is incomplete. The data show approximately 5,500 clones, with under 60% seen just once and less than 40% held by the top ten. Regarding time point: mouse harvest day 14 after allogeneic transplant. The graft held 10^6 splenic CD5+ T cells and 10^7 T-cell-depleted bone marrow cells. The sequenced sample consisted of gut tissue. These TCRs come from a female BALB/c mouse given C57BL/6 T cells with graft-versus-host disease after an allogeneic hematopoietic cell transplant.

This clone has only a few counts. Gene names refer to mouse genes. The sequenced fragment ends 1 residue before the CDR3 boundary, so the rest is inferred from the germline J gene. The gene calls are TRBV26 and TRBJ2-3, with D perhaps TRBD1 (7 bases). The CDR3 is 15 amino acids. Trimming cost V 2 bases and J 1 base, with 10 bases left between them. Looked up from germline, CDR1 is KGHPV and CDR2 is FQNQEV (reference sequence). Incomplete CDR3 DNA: TGTGCCAGCAGTCTGAGGGGGCGGGGTGCAGAAACGCTGTAT. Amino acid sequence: CASSLRGRGAETLY. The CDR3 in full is CASSLRGRGAETLYF.

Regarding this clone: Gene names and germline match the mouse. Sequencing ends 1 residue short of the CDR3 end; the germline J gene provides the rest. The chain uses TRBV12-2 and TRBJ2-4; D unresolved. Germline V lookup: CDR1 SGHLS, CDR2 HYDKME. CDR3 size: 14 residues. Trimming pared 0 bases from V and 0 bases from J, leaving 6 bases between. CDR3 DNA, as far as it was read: TGTGCCAGCTCTCTCTACAATAGTCAAAACACCTTGTAC. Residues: CASSLYNSQNTLY. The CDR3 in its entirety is CASSLYNSQNTLYF. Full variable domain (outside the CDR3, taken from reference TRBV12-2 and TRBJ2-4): NSGVVQSPRYIIKGKGERSILKCIPISGHLSVAWYQQTQGQELKFFIQHYDKMERDKGNLPSRFSVQQFDDYHSEMNMSALELEDSAVYFCASSLYNSQNTLYFGAGTRLSVL.

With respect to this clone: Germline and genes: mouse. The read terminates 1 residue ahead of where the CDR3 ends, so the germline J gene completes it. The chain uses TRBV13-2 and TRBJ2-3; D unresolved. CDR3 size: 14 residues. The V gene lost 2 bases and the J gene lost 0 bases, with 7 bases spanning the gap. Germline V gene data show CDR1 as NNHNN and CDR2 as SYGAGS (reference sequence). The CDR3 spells CASGETPSAETLYF. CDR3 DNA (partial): TGTGCCAGCGGTGAAACCCCTAGTGCAGAAACGCTGTAT.

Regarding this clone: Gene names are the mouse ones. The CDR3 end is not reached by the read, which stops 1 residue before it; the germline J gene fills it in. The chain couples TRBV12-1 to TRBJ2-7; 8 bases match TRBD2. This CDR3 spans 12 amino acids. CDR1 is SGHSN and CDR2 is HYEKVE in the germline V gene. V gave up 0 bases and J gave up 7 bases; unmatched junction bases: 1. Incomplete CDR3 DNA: TGTGCCAGCTCTCTCTGGGGGGGGGAACAGTAC. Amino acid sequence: CASSLWGGEQY. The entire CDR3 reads CASSLWGGEQYF.

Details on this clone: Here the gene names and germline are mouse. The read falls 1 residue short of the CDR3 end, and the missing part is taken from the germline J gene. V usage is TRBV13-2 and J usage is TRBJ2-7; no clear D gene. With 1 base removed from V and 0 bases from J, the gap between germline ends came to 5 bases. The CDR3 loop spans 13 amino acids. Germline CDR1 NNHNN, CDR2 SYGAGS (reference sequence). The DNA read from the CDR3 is TGTGCCAGCGGTGATAGGAGCTCCTATGAACAGTAC. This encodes CASGDRSSYEQY. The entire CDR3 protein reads CASGDRSSYEQYF.

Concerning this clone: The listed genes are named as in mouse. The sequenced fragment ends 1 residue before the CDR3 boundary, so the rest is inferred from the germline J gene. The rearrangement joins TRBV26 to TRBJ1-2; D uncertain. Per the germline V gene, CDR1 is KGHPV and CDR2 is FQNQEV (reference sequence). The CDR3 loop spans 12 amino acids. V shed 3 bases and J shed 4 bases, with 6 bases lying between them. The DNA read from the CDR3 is TGTGCCAGCAGTCTTCAGGCCTCCGACTACACC. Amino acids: CASSLQASDYT. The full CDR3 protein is CASSLQASDYTF.

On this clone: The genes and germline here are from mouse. CDR3 sequence: CASSLRQGRNTEVFF. The sequenced CDR3 bases are TGTGCTAGCAGTTTACGTCAGGGGCGAAACACAGAAGTCTTC. The chain links TRBV29 to TRBJ1-1; possibly TRBD1 for D (6 bases). The sequenced fragment ends 1 residue before the CDR3 boundary, so the rest is inferred from the germline J gene. From germline, CDR1 is MSHET and CDR2 SYDVDS. V lost 2 bases to trimming and J lost 1 base, with 11 bases between them. The CDR3 sequence is 15 residues long.

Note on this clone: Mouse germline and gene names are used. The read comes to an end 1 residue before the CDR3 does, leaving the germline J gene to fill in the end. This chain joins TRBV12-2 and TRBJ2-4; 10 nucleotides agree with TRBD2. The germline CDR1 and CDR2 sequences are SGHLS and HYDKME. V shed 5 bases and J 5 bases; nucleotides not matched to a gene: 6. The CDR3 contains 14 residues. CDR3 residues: CASFLGGQANTLYF. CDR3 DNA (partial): TGTGCCAGCTTCCTGGGGGGGCAGGCAAACACCTTGTAC.

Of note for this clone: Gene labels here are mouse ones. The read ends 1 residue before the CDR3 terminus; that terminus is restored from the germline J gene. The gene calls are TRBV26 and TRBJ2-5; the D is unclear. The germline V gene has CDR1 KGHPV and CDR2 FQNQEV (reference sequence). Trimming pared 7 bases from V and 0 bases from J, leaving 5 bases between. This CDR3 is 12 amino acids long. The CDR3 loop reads CASNRNQDTQYF. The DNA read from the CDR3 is TGTGCCAGCAATCGAAACCAAGACACCCAGTAC.

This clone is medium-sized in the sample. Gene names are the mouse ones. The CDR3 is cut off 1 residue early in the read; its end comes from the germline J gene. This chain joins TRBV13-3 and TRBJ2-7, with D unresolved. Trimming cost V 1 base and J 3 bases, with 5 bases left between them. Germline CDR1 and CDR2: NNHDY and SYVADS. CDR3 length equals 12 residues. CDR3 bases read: TGTGCCAGCAGTGATACAGACTATGAACAGTAC. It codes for CASSDTDYEQY. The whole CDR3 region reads CASSDTDYEQYF.

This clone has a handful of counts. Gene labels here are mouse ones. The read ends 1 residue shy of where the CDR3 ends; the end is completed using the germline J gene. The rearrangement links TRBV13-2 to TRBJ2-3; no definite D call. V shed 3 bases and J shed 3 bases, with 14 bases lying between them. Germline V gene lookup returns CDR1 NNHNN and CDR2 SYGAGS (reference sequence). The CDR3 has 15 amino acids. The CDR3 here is CASGGPTRVAETLYF. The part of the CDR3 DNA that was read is TGTGCCAGCGGTGGCCCGACGCGGGTGGCAGAAACGCTGTAT.

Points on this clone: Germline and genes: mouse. CDR3 in amino acids: CGARDWGFAEQFF. The DNA read from the CDR3 is TGTGGTGCTAGAGACTGGGGGTTCGCTGAGCAGTTC. This rearrangement joins TRBV20 to TRBJ2-1; 9 bases are shared with TRBD2. The read terminates 1 residue ahead of where the CDR3 ends, so the germline J gene completes it. V lost 3 bases to trimming and J lost 7 bases; unmatched junction nucleotides: 4. There are 13 residues in the CDR3. CDR1 is GFQATS, CDR2 STVNSAI, per germline. The full variable domain, in which reference TRBV20 and TRBJ2-1 provide the parts outside the CDR3, is GALVYQYPRRTICKSGTSMRMECQAVGFQATSVAWYRQSPQKTFELIALSTVNSAIKYEQNFTQEKFPISHPNLSFSSMTVLNAYLEDRGLYLCGARDWGFAEQFFGPGTRLTVL.

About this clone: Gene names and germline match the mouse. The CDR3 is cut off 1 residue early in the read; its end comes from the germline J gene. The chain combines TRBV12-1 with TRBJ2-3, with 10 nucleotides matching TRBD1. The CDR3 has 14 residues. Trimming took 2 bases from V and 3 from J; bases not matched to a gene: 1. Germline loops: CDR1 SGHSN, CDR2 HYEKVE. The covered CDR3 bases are TGTGCCAGCTCTCCGGGACAGGGGGCAGAAACGCTGTAT. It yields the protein CASSPGQGAETLY. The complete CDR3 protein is CASSPGQGAETLYF.

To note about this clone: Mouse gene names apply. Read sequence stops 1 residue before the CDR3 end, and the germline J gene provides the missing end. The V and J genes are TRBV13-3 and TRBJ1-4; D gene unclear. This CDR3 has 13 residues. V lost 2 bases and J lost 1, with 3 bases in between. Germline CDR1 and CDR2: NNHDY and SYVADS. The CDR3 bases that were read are TGTGCCAGCAGTGACAATTCCAACGAAAGATTATTT. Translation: CASSDNSNERLF. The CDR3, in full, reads CASSDNSNERLFF.